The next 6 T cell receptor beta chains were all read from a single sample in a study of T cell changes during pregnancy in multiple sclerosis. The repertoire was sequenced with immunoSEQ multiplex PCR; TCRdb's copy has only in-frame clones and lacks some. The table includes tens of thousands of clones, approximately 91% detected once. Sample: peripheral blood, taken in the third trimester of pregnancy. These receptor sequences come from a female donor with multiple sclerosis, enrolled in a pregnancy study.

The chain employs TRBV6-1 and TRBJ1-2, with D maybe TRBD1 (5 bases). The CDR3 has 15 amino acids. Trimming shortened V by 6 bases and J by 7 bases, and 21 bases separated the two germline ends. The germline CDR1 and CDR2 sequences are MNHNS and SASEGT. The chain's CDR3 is CASSRSEVWGGGYTF. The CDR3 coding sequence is TGTGCCAGCAGCCGAAGCGAGGTTTGGGGGGGTGGCTACACCTTC.

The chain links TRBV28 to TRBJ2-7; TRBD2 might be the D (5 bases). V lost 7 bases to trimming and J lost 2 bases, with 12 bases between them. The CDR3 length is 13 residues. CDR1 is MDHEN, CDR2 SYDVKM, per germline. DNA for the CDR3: TGTGCCAGCACCAGGACTGCACCCTACGAGCAGTACTTC. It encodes CASTRTAPYEQYF.

CDR3 sequence reads: CASSLVQAQETQYF. CDR3 DNA: TGTGCCAGCAGCTTAGTGCAGGCTCAAGAGACCCAGTACTTC. This sequence joins TRBV7-2 and TRBJ2-5; D is ambiguous. CDR1 is SGHTA and CDR2 is FQGNSA in the germline V gene. V lost 1 base and J lost 2, with 8 bases in between. The length of the CDR3 is 14 residues.

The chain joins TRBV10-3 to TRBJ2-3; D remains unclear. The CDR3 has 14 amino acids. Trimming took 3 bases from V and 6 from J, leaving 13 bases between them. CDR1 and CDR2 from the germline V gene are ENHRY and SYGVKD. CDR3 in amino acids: CAISDHTTEDTQYF. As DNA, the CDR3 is TGTGCCATCAGTGACCACACCACGGAGGATACGCAGTATTTT.

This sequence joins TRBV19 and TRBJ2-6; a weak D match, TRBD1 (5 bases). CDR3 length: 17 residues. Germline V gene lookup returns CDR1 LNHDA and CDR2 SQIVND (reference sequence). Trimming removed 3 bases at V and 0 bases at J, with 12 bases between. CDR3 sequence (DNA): TGTGCCAGTAGTATGGCAGGGTACAGCTCTGGGGCCAACGTCCTGACTTTC. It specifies CASSMAGYSSGANVLTF.

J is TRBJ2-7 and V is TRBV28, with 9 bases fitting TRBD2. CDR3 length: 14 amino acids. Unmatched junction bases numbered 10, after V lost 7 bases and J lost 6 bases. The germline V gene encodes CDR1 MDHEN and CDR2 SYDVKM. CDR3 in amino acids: CASIASGVPLEQYF. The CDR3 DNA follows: TGTGCCAGCATAGCTAGCGGGGTGCCTCTCGAGCAGTACTTC. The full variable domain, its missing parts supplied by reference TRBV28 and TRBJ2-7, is DVKVTQSSRYLVKRTGEKVFLECVQDMDHENMFWYRQDPGLGLRLIYFSYDVKMKEKGDIPEGYSVSREKKERFSLILESASTNQTSMYLCASIASGVPLEQYFGPGTRLTVT.